The clone carrying this TCR beta chain was seen a handful of times. Clones were sequenced by immunoSEQ multiplex PCR, and TCRdb holds only the in-frame ones, with some missing. Counted here are some 70,000 clones, around 80% occurring once; the ten biggest clones make up about 14%. The CDR3 contains 15 residues. Trimming took 10 bases from V and 7 from J, leaving 20 bases between them. Germline V CDR1 and CDR2: LNHDA, SQIVND (reference sequence). The sample is drawn from a study of blood T cell repertoires in COVID-19. In the study overall: Sites across the United States, Italy and Spain contributed samples from acute and convalescent COVID-19. Sample material is recorded as cDNA or gDNA derived from T cells, B-cell-depleted T cells, or PBMCs.

J is TRBJ1-6 and V is TRBV19; D is ambiguous. The sequence derives from a man between 50 and 59 years old with COVID-19, enrolled during active disease. Material for sequencing was peripheral blood. The CDR3 region has the DNA TGTGCCACCCACTTTTGGGCATCAGGCAATTCACCCCTCCACTTT. Protein sequence: CATHFWASGNSPLHF.